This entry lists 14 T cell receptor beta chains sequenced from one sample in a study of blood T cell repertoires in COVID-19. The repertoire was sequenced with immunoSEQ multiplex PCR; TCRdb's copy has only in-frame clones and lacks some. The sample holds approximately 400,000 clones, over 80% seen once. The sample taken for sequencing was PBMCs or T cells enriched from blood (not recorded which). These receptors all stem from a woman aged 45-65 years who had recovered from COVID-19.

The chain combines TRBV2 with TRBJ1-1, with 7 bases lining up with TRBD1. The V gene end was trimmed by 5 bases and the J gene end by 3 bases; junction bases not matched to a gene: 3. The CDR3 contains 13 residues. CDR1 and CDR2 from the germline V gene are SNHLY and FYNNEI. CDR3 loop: CASSLDRDTEAFF. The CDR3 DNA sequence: TGTGCCAGCAGTTTAGACAGGGACACTGAAGCTTTCTTT.

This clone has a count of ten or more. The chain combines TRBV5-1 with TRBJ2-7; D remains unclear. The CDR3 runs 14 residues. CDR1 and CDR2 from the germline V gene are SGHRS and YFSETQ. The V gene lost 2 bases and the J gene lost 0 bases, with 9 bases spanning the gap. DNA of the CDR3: TGCGCCAGCAGCTTCACTGCTAGCTCCTACGAGCAGTACTTC. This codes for CASSFTASSYEQYF.

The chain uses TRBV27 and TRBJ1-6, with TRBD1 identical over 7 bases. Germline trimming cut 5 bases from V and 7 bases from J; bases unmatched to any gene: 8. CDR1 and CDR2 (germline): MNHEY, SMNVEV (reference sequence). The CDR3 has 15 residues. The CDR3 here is CASSQGQPVNSPLHF. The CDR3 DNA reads TGTGCCAGCAGTCAGGGACAGCCAGTCAATTCACCCCTCCACTTT.

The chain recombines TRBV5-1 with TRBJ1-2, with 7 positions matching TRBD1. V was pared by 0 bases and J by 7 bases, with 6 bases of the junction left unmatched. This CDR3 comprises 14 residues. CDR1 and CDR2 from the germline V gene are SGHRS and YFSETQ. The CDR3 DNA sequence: TGCGCCAGCAGCTTGGAGGCAGGGGGATCTGGCTACACCTTC. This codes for CASSLEAGGSGYTF. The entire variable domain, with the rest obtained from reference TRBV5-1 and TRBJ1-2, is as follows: KAGVTQTPRYLIKTRGQQVTLSCSPISGHRSVSWYQQTPGQGLQFLFEYFSETQRNKGNFPGRFSGRQFSNSRSEMNVSTLELGDSALYLCASSLEAGGSGYTFGSGTRLTVV.

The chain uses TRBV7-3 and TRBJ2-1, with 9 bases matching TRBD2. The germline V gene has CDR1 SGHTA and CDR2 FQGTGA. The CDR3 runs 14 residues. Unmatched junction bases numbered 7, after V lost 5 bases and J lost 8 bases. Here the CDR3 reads CASSEGLASDEQFF. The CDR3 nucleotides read TGTGCCAGCAGCGAGGGACTAGCTAGCGATGAGCAGTTCTTC.

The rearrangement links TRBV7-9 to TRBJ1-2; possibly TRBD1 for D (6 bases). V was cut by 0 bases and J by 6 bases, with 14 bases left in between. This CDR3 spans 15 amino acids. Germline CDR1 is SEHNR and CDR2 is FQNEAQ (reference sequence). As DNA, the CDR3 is TGTGCCAGCAGCTTAGCGGTGGGACAAACTAATGGCTACACCTTC. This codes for CASSLAVGQTNGYTF.

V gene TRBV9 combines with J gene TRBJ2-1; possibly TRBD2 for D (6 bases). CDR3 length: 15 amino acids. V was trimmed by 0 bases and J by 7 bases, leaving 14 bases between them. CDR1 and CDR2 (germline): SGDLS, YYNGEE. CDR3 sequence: CASSVATELANEQFF. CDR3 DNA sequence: TGTGCCAGCAGCGTAGCTACCGAACTAGCAAATGAGCAGTTCTTC. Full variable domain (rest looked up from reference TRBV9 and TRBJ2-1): DSGVTQTPKHLITATGQRVTLRCSPRSGDLSVYWYQQSLDQGLQFLIQYYNGEERAKGNILERFSAQQFPDLHSELNLSSLELGDSALYFCASSVATELANEQFFGPGTRLTVL.

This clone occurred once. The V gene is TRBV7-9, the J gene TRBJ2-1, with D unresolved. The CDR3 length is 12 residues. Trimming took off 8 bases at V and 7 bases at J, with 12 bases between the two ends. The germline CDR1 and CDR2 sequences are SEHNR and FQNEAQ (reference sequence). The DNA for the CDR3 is TGTGCCAGCTGCCCCGCGGAGAATGAGCAGTTCTTC. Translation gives CASCPAENEQFF.

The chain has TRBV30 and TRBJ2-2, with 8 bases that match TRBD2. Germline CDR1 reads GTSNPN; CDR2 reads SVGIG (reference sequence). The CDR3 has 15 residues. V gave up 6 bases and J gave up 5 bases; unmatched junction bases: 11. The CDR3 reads CACTGGGARTGELFF. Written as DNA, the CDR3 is TGTGCCTGCACCGGGGGGGGCGCGAGGACCGGGGAGCTGTTTTTT. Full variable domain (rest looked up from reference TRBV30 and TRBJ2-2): SQTIHQWPATLVQPVGSPLSLECTVEGTSNPNLYWYRQAAGRGLQLLFYSVGIGQISSEVPQNLSASRPQDRQFILSSKKLLLSDSGFYLCACTGGGARTGELFFGEGSRLTVL.

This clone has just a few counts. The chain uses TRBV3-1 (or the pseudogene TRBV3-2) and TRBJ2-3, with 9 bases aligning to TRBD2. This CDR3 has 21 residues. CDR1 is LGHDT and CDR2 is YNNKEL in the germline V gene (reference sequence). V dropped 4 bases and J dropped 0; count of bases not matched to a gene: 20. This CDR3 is CASSPRPRGTSRHTSTDTQYF. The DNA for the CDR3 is TGTGCCAGCAGCCCACGACCTCGTGGGACTAGCAGACATACTAGCACAGATACGCAGTATTTT.

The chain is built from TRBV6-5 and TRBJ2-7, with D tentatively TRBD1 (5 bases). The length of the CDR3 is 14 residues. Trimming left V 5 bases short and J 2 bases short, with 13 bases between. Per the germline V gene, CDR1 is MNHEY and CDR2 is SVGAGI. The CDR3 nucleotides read TGTGCCAGCAGTAATCAGGGCAGAACCTACGAGCAGTACTTC. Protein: CASSNQGRTYEQYF.

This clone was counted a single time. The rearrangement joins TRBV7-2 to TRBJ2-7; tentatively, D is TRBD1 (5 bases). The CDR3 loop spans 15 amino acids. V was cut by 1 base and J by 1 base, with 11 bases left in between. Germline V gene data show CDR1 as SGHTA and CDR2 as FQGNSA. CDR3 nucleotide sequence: TGTGCCAGCAGCTTAGGGGGCAGGGCATCCTACGAGCAGTACTTC. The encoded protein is CASSLGGRASYEQYF. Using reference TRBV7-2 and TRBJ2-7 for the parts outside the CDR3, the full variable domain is GAGVSQSPSNKVTEKGKDVELRCDPISGHTALYWYRQSLGQGLEFLIYFQGNSAPDKSGLPSDRFSAERTGGSVSTLTIQRTQQEDSAVYLCASSLGGRASYEQYFGPGTRLTVT.

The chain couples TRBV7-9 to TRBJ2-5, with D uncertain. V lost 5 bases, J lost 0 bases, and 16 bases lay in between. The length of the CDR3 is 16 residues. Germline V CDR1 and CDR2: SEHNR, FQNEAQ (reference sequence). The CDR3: CASSERRGPYQETQYF. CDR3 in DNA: TGTGCCAGCAGCGAGAGGCGTGGCCCGTACCAAGAGACCCAGTACTTC.

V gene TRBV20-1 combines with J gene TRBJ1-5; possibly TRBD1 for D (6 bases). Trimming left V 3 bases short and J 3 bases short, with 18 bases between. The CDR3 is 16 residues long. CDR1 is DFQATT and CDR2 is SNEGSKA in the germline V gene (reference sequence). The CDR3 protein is CSASNVAGAHNQPQHF. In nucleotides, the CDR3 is TGCAGTGCTAGTAATGTGGCAGGGGCCCACAATCAGCCCCAGCATTTT.